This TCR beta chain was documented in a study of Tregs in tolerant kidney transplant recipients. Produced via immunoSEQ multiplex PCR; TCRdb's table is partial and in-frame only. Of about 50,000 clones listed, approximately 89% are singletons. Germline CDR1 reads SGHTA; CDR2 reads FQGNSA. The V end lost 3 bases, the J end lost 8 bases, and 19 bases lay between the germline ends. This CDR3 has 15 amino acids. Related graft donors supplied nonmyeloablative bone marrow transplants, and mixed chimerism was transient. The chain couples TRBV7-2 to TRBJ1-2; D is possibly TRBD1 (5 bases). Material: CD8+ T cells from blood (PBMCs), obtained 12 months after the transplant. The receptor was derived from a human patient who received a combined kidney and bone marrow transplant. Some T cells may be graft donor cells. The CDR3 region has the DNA TGTGCCAGCAGCTTCGTCTCCTCAGGAGGGGAAGGCTACACCTTC. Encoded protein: CASSFVSSGGEGYTF.